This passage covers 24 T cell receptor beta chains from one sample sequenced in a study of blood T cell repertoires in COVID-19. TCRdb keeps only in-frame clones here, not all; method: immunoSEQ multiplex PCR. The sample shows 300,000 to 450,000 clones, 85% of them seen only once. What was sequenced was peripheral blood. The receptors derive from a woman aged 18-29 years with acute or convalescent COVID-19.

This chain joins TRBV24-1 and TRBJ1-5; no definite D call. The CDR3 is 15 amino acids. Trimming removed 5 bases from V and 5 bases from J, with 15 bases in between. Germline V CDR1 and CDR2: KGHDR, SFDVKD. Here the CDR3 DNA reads TGTGCCACCAGTGTTTCAATAAGGAGGGATCAGCCCCAGCATTTT. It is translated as CATSVSIRRDQPQHF.

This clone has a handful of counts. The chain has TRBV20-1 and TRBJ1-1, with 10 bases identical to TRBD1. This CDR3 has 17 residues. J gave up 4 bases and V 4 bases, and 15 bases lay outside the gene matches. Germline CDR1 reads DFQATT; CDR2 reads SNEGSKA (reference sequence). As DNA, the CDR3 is TGCAGTGCTACTGAATTTACGACAGGGGGCATGGGCACTGAAGCTTTCTTT. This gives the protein CSATEFTTGGMGTEAFF.

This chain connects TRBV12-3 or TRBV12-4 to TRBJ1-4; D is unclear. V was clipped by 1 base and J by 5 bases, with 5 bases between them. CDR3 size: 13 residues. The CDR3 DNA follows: TGTGCCAGCAGTTTAGGAGAGAATGAAAAACTGTTTTTT. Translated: CASSLGENEKLFF.

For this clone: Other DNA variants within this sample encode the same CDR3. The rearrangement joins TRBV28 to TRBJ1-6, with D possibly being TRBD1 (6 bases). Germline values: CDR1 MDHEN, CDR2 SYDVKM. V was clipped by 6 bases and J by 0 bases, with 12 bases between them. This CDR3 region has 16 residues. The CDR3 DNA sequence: TGTGCCAGCAGCTTAGACAGGAGCTCCTATAATTCACCCCTCCACTTT. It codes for CASSLDRSSYNSPLHF. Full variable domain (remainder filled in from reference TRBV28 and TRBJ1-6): DVKVTQSSRYLVKRTGEKVFLECVQDMDHENMFWYRQDPGLGLRLIYFSYDVKMKEKGDIPEGYSVSREKKERFSLILESASTNQTSMYLCASSLDRSSYNSPLHFGNGTRLTVT.

The CDR3 bases are TGTGCCAGCAGTCCCAGGGGAACAGGCAATCAGCCCCAGCATTTT. It translates to CASSPRGTGNQPQHF. J is TRBJ1-5 and V is TRBV2; a possible D gene is TRBD1 (6 bases). The germline V and J ends were trimmed by 5 bases and 2 bases, with 13 bases remaining between them. CDR3 length: 15 amino acids. CDR1 SNHLY and CDR2 FYNNEI come from the germline V gene.

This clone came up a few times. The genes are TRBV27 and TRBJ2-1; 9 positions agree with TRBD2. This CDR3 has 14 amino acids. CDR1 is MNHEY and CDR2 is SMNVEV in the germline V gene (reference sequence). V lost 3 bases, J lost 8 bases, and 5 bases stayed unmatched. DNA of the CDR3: TGTGCCAGCAGTTTCGCGGGGGGGAGGTATGAGCAGTTCTTC. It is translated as CASSFAGGRYEQFF.

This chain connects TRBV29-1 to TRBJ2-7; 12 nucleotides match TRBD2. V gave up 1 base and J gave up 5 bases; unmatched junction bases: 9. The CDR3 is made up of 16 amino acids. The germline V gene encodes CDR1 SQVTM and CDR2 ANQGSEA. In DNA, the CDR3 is TGCAGCGTTGAAGGGGGACTAGCGGGCCGGCCCAACGAGCAGTACTTC. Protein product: CSVEGGLAGRPNEQYF.

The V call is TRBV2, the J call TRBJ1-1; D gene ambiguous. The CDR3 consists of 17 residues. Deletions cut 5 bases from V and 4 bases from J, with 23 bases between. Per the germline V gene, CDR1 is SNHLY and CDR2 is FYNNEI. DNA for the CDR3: TGTGCCAGCAGTCTTCCCAACAGTGGCAGGTCCGCCACTGAAGCTTTCTTT. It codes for CASSLPNSGRSATEAFF.

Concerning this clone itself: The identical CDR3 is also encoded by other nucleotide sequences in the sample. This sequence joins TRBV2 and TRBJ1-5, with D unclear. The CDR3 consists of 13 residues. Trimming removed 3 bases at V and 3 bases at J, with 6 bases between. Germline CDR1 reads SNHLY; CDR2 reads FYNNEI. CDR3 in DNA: TGTGCCAGCAGTGACCCTCTCAATCAGCCCCAGCATTTT. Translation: CASSDPLNQPQHF. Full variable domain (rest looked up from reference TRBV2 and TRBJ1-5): EPEVTQTPSHQVTQMGQEVILRCVPISNHLYFYWYRQILGQKVEFLVSFYNNEISEKSEIFDDQFSVERPDGSNFTLKIRSTKLEDSAMYFCASSDPLNQPQHFGDGTRLSIL.

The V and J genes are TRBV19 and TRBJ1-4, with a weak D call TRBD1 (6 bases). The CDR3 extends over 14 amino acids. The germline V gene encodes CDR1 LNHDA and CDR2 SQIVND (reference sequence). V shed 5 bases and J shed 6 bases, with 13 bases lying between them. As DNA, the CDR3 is TGTGCCAGTAGTGGTATACAGGGTTATGAAAAACTGTTTTTT. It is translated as CASSGIQGYEKLFF.

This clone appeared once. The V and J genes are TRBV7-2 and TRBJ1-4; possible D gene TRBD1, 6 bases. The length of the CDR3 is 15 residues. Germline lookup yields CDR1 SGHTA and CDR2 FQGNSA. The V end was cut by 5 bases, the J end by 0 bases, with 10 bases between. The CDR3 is CASSRTAATNEKLFF. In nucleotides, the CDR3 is TGTGCCAGCAGCCGGACAGCTGCAACTAATGAAAAACTGTTTTTT. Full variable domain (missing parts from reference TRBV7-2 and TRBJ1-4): GAGVSQSPSNKVTEKGKDVELRCDPISGHTALYWYRQSLGQGLEFLIYFQGNSAPDKSGLPSDRFSAERTGGSVSTLTIQRTQQEDSAVYLCASSRTAATNEKLFFGSGTQLSVL.

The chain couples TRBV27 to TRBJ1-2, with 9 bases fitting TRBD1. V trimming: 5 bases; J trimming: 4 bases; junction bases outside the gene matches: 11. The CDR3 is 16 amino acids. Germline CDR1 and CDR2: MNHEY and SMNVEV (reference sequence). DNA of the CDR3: TGTGCCAGCAGTCTCAAACCCTGGGACAGGGTCTATGGCTACACCTTC. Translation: CASSLKPWDRVYGYTF.

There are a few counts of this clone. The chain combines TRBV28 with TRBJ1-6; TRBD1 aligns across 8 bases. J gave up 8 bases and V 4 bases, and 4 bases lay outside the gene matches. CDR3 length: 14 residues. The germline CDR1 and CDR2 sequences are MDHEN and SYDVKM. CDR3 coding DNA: TGTGCCAGCAGTTACGTGACAGGGGATTCACCCCTCCACTTT. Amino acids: CASSYVTGDSPLHF.

CDR3 loop: CASSLGTGGLKKLFF. The CDR3 nucleotides read TGCGCCAGCAGCTTGGGGACAGGGGGGTTGAAAAAACTGTTTTTT. The gene calls are TRBV5-1 and TRBJ1-4; 10 bases are a match to TRBD1. The CDR3 runs 15 residues. Looked up from germline, CDR1 is SGHRS and CDR2 is YFSETQ. Unmatched junction bases numbered 5, after V lost 0 bases and J lost 9 bases.

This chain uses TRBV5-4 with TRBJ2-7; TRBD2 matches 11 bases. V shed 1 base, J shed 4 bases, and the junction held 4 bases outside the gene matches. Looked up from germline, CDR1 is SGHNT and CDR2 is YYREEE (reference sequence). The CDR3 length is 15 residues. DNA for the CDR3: TGTGCCAGCAGCTTGCCCTCTAGCGGGAGGTACGAGCAGTACTTC. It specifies CASSLPSSGRYEQYF.

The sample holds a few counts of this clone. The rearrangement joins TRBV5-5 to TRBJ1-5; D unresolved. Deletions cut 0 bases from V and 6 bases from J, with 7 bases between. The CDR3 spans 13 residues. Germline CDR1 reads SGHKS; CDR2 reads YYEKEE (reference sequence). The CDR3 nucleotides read TGTGCCAGCAGCTTGGACGGTGGTCAGCCCCAGCATTTT. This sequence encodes CASSLDGGQPQHF.

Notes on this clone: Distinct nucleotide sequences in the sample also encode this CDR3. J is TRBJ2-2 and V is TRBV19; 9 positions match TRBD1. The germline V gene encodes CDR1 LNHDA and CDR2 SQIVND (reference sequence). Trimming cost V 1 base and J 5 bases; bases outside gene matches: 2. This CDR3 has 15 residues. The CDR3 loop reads CASSIVTGGTGELFF. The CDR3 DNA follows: TGTGCCAGTAGTATAGTGACAGGGGGGACCGGGGAGCTGTTTTTT.

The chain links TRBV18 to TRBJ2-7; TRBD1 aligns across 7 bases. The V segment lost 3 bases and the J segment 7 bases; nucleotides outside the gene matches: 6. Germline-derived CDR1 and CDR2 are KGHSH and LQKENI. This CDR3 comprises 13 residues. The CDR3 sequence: CASSPQGELEQYF. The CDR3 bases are TGTGCCAGCTCACCCCAGGGGGAGTTGGAGCAGTACTTC.

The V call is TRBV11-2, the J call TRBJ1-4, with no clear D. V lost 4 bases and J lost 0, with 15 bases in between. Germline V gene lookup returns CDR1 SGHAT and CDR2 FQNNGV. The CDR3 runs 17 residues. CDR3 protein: CASSYPHRPATNEKLFF. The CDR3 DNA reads TGTGCCAGCAGCTATCCCCACAGACCCGCAACTAATGAAAAACTGTTTTTT.

The CDR3 region is CAWSEGLEQETQYF. In nucleotides, the CDR3 is TGTGCCTGGAGTGAAGGACTAGAACAAGAGACCCAGTACTTC. V is TRBV30 and J is TRBJ2-5; 7 bases agree with TRBD2. The CDR3 is 14 amino acids. V lost 1 base, J lost 2 bases, and 4 bases stayed unmatched. Germline lookup yields CDR1 GTSNPN and CDR2 SVGIG (reference sequence).

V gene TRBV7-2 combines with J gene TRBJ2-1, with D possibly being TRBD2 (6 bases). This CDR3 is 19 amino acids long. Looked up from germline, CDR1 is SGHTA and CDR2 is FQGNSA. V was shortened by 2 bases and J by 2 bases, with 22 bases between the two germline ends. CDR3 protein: CASSLTRRDSLSPYNEQFF. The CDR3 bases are TGTGCCAGCAGCTTAACTAGGCGGGACTCCCTGTCACCCTACAATGAGCAGTTCTTC.

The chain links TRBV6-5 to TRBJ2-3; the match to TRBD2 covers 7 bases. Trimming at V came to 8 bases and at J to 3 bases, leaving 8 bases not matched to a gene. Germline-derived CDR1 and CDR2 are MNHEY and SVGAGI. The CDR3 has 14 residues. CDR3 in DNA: TGTGCCAGCCTGTGGAGCGGGGTAACAGATACGCAGTATTTT. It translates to CASLWSGVTDTQYF.

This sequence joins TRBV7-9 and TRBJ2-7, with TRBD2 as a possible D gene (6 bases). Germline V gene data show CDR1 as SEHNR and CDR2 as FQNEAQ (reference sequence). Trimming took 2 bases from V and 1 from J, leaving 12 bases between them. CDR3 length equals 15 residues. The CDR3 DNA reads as TGTGCCAGCAGCTTAACTAGCCCTGAATCCTACGAGCAGTACTTC. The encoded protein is CASSLTSPESYEQYF.

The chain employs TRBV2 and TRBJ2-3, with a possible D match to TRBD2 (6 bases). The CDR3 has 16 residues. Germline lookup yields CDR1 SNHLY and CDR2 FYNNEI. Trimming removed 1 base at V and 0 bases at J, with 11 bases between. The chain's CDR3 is CASSEVGGASTDTQYF. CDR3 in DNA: TGTGCCAGCAGTGAAGTCGGAGGGGCTAGCACAGATACGCAGTATTTT.